This T cell receptor (beta chain) was documented in a study of cytomegalovirus exposure and HLA in healthy donors. Findings of the study overall: While the bulk of TCR sequences proved rare, some public TCRs turned up in many donors. Later analysis identified a missense DCLRE1C variant that was linked to TCR beta V- and J-gene trimming. Through in vitro validation, a few CMV-associated chains were shown to be specific for CMV antigens. Per a prior analysis, the majority of TCR beta V segments were productive roughly 90% or roughly 30% of the time.

The PCR used 60 Vbeta and 13 Jbeta primers. Sequenced by immunoSEQ multiplex PCR; TCRdb stores in-frame clones only, minus some. Here the sample spans around 120,000 clones, 70% to 85% being singletons. A remark on this clone: Its target is not known.

CDR1 MNHEY and CDR2 SVGAGI come from the germline V gene. Between the trimmed V and J ends, which lost 2 bases and 7 bases, there was a span of 12 bases. The CDR3 has 13 residues. The V and J genes are TRBV6-5 and TRBJ2-7; no reliable D call. The sequenced sample consisted of PBMCs. The TCR was taken from a boy aged 2 to 9 in good health and CMV-seronegative. Written as DNA, the CDR3 is TGTGCCAGCAGTTACGGTCCCCTCGGGGAGCAGTACTTC. This translates into CASSYGPLGEQYF.